One sample yielded the 10 T cell receptor beta chains listed below, sequenced in a study of blood T cell repertoires in COVID-19. Some clones are missing from TCRdb's copy, which holds only in-frame ones; the method was immunoSEQ multiplex PCR. Of about 190,000 clones listed, under 80% are singletons. The sample taken for sequencing was peripheral blood. These receptors were collected from a woman aged 50 to 60 with acute or convalescent COVID-19.

The chain couples TRBV28 to TRBJ1-2; perhaps TRBD1 as D (6 bases). The CDR3 consists of 14 residues. CDR1 is MDHEN, CDR2 SYDVKM, per germline. The V end lost 4 bases, the J end lost 4 bases, and 13 bases lay between the germline ends. As DNA, the CDR3 is TGTGCCAGCAGTTCTCAGGGGCAAGGCTATGGCTACACCTTC. Amino acids: CASSSQGQGYGYTF.

This chain uses TRBV6-6 with TRBJ1-2; 7 bases align to TRBD1. Germline V CDR1 and CDR2: MNHNY, SVGAGI (reference sequence). The CDR3 spans 14 residues. Unmatched junction bases numbered 4, after V lost 0 bases and J lost 6 bases. For the CDR3, the DNA is TGTGCCAGCAGTTACTCTTTCACAGGGGATGGCTACACCTTC. This translates into CASSYSFTGDGYTF.

V gene TRBV19 combines with J gene TRBJ1-1, with TRBD1 matching 11 bases. CDR1 and CDR2 from the germline V gene are LNHDA and SQIVND (reference sequence). The ends lost 5 bases at V and 7 bases at J; junction bases unmatched: 6. CDR3 size: 14 residues. The chain's CDR3 is CASSVGQGAIEAFF. For the CDR3, the DNA is TGTGCCAGTAGTGTTGGACAGGGGGCGATTGAAGCTTTCTTT.

This chain uses TRBV7-2 with TRBJ1-1; D not resolved. Between the trimmed V and J ends, which lost 2 bases and 6 bases, there was a span of 10 bases. The CDR3 contains 13 residues. Germline CDR1 is SGHTA and CDR2 is FQGNSA. CDR3 sequence reads: CASSLRLVSEAFF. The CDR3 nucleotides read TGTGCCAGCAGCTTAAGGCTAGTTTCTGAAGCTTTCTTT.

This chain joins TRBV6-6 and TRBJ1-6; D gene unclear. Germline V gene data show CDR1 as MNHNY and CDR2 as SVGAGI (reference sequence). The CDR3 runs to 12 residues. The V end lost 5 bases, the J end lost 7 bases, and 6 bases lay between the germline ends. The CDR3 reads CASSATNSPLHF. The CDR3 DNA is TGTGCCAGCAGTGCCACAAATTCACCCCTCCACTTT.

This sequence joins TRBV19 and TRBJ2-1; 10 bases are shared with TRBD2. The CDR3 runs to 16 residues. Per the germline V gene, CDR1 is LNHDA and CDR2 is SQIVND (reference sequence). V shed 5 bases, J shed 11 bases, and the junction held 15 bases outside the gene matches. The CDR3 is CASSPGLAVLPTKQFF. Here the CDR3 DNA reads TGTGCCAGTAGTCCTGGACTAGCGGTCCTACCAACTAAGCAGTTCTTC.

This CDR3 is CAWSWQGYEQYF. CDR3 nucleotide sequence: TGTGCCTGGAGCTGGCAGGGGTACGAGCAGTACTTC. The rearrangement joins TRBV30 to TRBJ2-7, with TRBD1 as a possible D gene (6 bases). This CDR3 is 12 amino acids long. The V end lost 3 bases, the J end lost 4 bases, and 10 bases lay between the germline ends. In germline, CDR1 is GTSNPN, CDR2 SVGIG (reference sequence).

The chain combines TRBV27 with TRBJ1-6; no definite D call. CDR3 size: 16 residues. Trimming took off 3 bases at V and 3 bases at J, with 12 bases between the two ends. Germline CDR1 MNHEY, CDR2 SMNVEV (reference sequence). In DNA form, the CDR3 reads TGTGCCAGCAGTTTGATTCGGACTCTCTATAATTCACCCCTCCACTTT. Translated: CASSLIRTLYNSPLHF.

This rearrangement joins TRBV7-9 to TRBJ2-7, with TRBD1 as a possible D gene (6 bases). This CDR3 has 12 residues. Looked up from germline, CDR1 is SEHNR and CDR2 is FQNEAQ (reference sequence). Trimming shortened V by 5 bases and J by 5 bases, and 10 bases separated the two germline ends. For the CDR3, the DNA is TGTGCCAGCAGCAAAAACAGGGACGAGCAGTACTTC. As protein: CASSKNRDEQYF. Full variable domain (missing parts from reference TRBV7-9 and TRBJ2-7): DTGVSQNPRHKITKRGQNVTFRCDPISEHNRLYWYRQTLGQGPEFLTYFQNEAQLEKSRLLSDRFSAERPKGSFSTLEIQRTEQGDSAMYLCASSKNRDEQYFGPGTRLTVT.

The chain uses TRBV5-4 and TRBJ2-7; a possible D gene is TRBD1 (5 bases). Trimming left V 4 bases short and J 5 bases short, with 13 bases between. The CDR3 covers 13 residues. CDR1 SGHNT and CDR2 YYREEE come from the germline V gene (reference sequence). CDR3 in amino acids: CASSRDPGNEQYF. The CDR3 DNA follows: TGTGCCAGCAGCCGCGACCCAGGGAACGAGCAGTACTTC. Full variable domain (outside the CDR3, taken from reference TRBV5-4 and TRBJ2-7): ETGVTQSPTHLIKTRGQQVTLRCSSQSGHNTVSWYQQALGQGPQFIFQYYREEENGRGNFPPRFSGLQFPNYSSELNVNALELDDSALYLCASSRDPGNEQYFGPGTRLTVT.